These 9 T cell receptor beta chains were all obtained from the same sample, sequenced in a study of control samples from healthy donors and cancer patients. Here immunoSEQ multiplex PCR was the method, and the copy in TCRdb shows in-frame clones only, minus some. The data contain 150,000 to 200,000 clones, 92% of them singletons. Sequencing was performed on blood. These receptor sequences come from a woman between 25 and 40 years old in good health.

The chain couples TRBV10-1 to TRBJ2-6; D possibly corresponds to TRBD1 (6 bases). Germline-derived CDR1 and CDR2 are WNHNN and SYGVQD (reference sequence). Trimming stripped 6 bases from V and 2 bases from J, with 11 bases between. CDR3 length equals 15 residues. CDR3 in DNA: TGCGCCAGCAGGTTAGGGGGTACTGGGGCCAACGTCCTGACTTTC. As protein: CASRLGGTGANVLTF.

This clone came up once. The rearrangement links TRBV24-1 to TRBJ2-5, with D perhaps being TRBD1 or TRBD2 (5 bases each). The CDR3 totals 14 residues. Trimming removed 5 bases from V and 1 base from J, with 10 bases in between. Germline V gives CDR1 KGHDR, CDR2 SFDVKD. CDR3 bases: TGTGCCACCAGTGCGGGGCGGACCCAAGAGACCCAGTACTTC. This sequence encodes CATSAGRTQETQYF.

The genes are TRBV12-3 or TRBV12-4 and TRBJ1-2; TRBD1 might be the D (5 bases). Between the trimmed V and J ends, which lost 1 base and 10 bases, there was a span of 13 bases. The CDR3 extends over 13 amino acids. The CDR3 bases are TGTGCCAGCAGTTTAGGGGGTGCGGGGCTCTACACCTTC. Its translation is CASSLGGAGLYTF.

J is TRBJ1-1 and V is TRBV6-1; 11 bases line up with TRBD1. The germline V gene has CDR1 MNHNS and CDR2 SASEGT. The CDR3 sequence is 17 residues long. Trimming cost V 3 bases and J 5 bases; bases outside gene matches: 11. The CDR3 DNA is TGTGCCAGCAGTGACCGGGACAGGGGGGGAATGGGGACTGAAGCTTTCTTT. Its translation is CASSDRDRGGMGTEAFF.

The J gene is TRBJ2-7, the V gene TRBV10-3; the D is unclear. Trimming cost V 6 bases and J 8 bases, with 11 bases left between them. The CDR3 contains 11 residues. The germline gives CDR1 ENHRY, CDR2 SYGVKD. This CDR3 reads CAISETGQQYF. The CDR3 coding sequence is TGTGCCATCAGCGAGACGGGCCAGCAGTACTTC.

The gene calls are TRBV11-3 and TRBJ2-3; the D gene could be TRBD1 or TRBD2 (5 bases each). V lost 4 bases and J 2 bases, leaving 10 bases between the germline ends. CDR3 length: 14 amino acids. Germline values: CDR1 SGHNT, CDR2 YENEEA. The DNA of the CDR3 is TGTGCCAGCAGCTCCGGGGCTTTCACAGATACGCAGTATTTT. This codes for CASSSGAFTDTQYF.

V is TRBV2 and J is TRBJ1-2; 10 bases map to TRBD1. Looked up from germline, CDR1 is SNHLY and CDR2 is FYNNEI. The CDR3 has 14 residues. J gave up 3 bases and V 6 bases, and 4 bases lay outside the gene matches. The CDR3 DNA follows: TGTGCCAGCAGGGGACAGGGGATATACTATGGCTACACCTTC. Translating gives CASRGQGIYYGYTF.

This chain connects TRBV6-2 or TRBV6-3 to TRBJ2-7; D gene ambiguous. The CDR3 runs to 15 residues. Trimming took off 2 bases at V and 2 bases at J, with 13 bases between the two ends. Germline-derived CDR1 and CDR2 are MNHEY and SVGEGT. The CDR3 DNA is TGTGCCAGCAGTTACGGGGTGGGCGGACCCTACGAGCAGTACTTC. Amino acid sequence: CASSYGVGGPYEQYF.

The chain joins TRBV30 to TRBJ1-6; tentatively, D is TRBD1 (5 bases). CDR1 and CDR2 from the germline V gene are GTSNPN and SVGIG (reference sequence). Trimming shortened V by 1 base and J by 7 bases, and 8 bases separated the two germline ends. This CDR3 is built from 13 residues. CDR3 region: CAWSEGRNSPLHF. The CDR3 nucleotides read TGTGCCTGGAGTGAGGGGCGGAATTCACCCCTCCACTTT. Drawing the rest from reference TRBV30 and TRBJ1-6, the complete variable domain is SQTIHQWPATLVQPVGSPLSLECTVEGTSNPNLYWYRQAAGRGLQLLFYSVGIGQISSEVPQNLSASRPQDRQFILSSKKLLLSDSGFYLCAWSEGRNSPLHFGNGTRLTVT.